This T cell receptor (beta chain) comes out of a study of shared clonotypes between healthy human individuals. The germline V gene has CDR1 MDHEN and CDR2 SYDVKM. The length of the CDR3 is 17 residues. The V and J ends lost 2 bases and 2 bases, in that order; junction bases with no gene match: 8. Scientists sequenced DNA from unsorted PBMC on ten immunoSEQ deep assay plates. This table comes from immunoSEQ multiplex PCR, and its TCRdb copy is limited to in-frame clones, with some not included. The table includes 400,000 to 600,000 clones, 60% to 80% detected once. Overall study results and limits: Only blood was sampled; tissue repertoires likely differ.

With regard to this clone: The antigen is not known.

Material: PBMCs. This receptor was obtained from a woman aged 40 to 55 in good health. Some clones in this sample may be carry-over from other donors' samples. The V gene is TRBV28, the J gene TRBJ2-7; 11 bases fit TRBD2. The CDR3 DNA reads TGTGCCAGCAGTTTAGCATTAGCGGGAGGGATTACCTACGAGCAGTACTTC. Its protein is CASSLALAGGITYEQYF.